This T cell receptor (beta chain) was obtained from a study of blood T cell repertoires in COVID-19. On the study more broadly: The United States, Italy and Spain were the sources of the acute and convalescent COVID-19 samples. The analysed material was cDNA or gDNA that came from T cells, B-cell-depleted T cells, or PBMCs.

Per germline, CDR1 MDHEN and CDR2 SYDVKM. There are 14 residues in the CDR3. Germline trimming cut 5 bases from V and 5 bases from J; bases unmatched to any gene: 4. As originally analysed: How many nucleated cells were present was estimated from reference gene primer amplification. This table comes from immunoSEQ multiplex PCR, and its TCRdb copy is limited to in-frame clones, with some not included. That table supplies the V and J calls and clone size; D and trimming were determined from the DNA. The sample comprises roughly 250,000 clones, over 75% of which are singletons, and roughly 8.6% rests with the top ten.

Specimen: peripheral blood. The sequence derives from a human donor in a cohort sampled during active COVID-19. This rearrangement joins TRBV28 to TRBJ2-7; 12 bases map to TRBD2. DNA for the CDR3: TGTGCCAGCAGTGCTAGCGGGAGGGGAGACGAGCAGTACTTC. Translated, it gives CASSASGRGDEQYF.